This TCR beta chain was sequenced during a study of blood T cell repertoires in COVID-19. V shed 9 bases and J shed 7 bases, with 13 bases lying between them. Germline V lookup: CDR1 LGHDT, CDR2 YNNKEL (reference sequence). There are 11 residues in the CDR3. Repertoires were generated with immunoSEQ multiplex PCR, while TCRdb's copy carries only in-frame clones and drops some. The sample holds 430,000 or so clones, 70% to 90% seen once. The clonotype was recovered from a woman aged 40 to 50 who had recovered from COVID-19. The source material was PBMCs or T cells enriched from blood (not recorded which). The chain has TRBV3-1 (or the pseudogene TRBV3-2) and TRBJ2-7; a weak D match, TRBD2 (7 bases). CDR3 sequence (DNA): TGTGCCAGTCCCAGGGGAGGGGAGCAGTACTTC. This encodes CASPRGGEQYF.